The following is a T cell receptor (beta chain) sequence with its context. Its antigen is unknown. It has no much larger one-base neighbor in the sample; base qualities were not kept. The sample belongs to a study of radiation and T cells in renal cell carcinoma (dated by TCRdb to 2020 to 2021). As for the study more broadly: In total, roughly 52 samples, comprising around 26 tumors and some 27 peripheral blood samples, were subjected to TCR beta sequencing. The final blood draw took place at 4 weeks after radiation, the same time as nephrectomy. Across all 50 or so samples, 4,000,000 or so unique CDR3 nucleotide sequences, encoding about 3,000,000 unique CDR3 amino acid sequences, were identified.

TCR beta libraries were generated from genomic DNA with the immunoSEQ kit, following the manufacturer's recommendations. To prepare the libraries, a first multiplex PCR with proprietary primers was run, followed by a second PCR that added unique barcodes, and a bead cleanup was done after each round. Each sample batch included a kit-provided positive control reaction and a negative control reaction. The final libraries underwent checking on an Agilent 4200 TapeStation D1000 ScreenTape, volumetric pooling, and quantification by qPCR. Sequencing was performed on an Illumina NextSeq500 using a MidOutput 150-cycle cartridge, with 156 Read1 cycles, 15 Index1 cycles, and the kit custom primers. The pooled library was loaded at around 1 pM with about 20% PhiX control spiked in. The source study handled its data this way. The vendor-processed data were analyzed in R, and a clonotype was defined as all T cells that share the same CDR3 nucleotide sequence. In the clone abundance analyses, frequencies in each sample were normalized to that sample's 10,000 most abundant clones. Public T cell clones, averaging fewer than five per sample, were removed before analysis. Tumor-enriched clonotypes and baseline blood-enriched clonotypes were defined as those with an abundance difference of at least 32-fold between compartments. A beta-binomial differential abundance model was applied to find clonotypes that expanded or contracted between blood time points. Tumor-blood repertoire similarity was measured with the Baroni-Urbani and Buser coefficient, and group comparisons used two-tailed Wilcoxon tests in R. This immuneACCESS table, as held by TCRdb, lists in-frame sequences with V and J called but not all clones. Of the missing ones, under half trace to an unresolved V gene in checked studies; the others have no known cause. The D gene and trimming were derived from the DNA, and the V and J assignments and clone size from that table. Within this sample are around 74,000 clones, with less than 85% of them counted one time only. The leading ten clones occupy approximately 2.3% of the sample.

The meaning of the sample's time point label: blood 4 weeks post-SBRT, at nephrectomy. Sample treatment or condition, as interpreted from the label and publication: 15 Gy SBRT to primary tumor, nephrectomy 4 weeks later. The samples were obtained from a clinical trial, where primary renal cell carcinomas were treated with 15 Gy stereotactic body radiation therapy and then removed by nephrectomy 4 weeks afterward. Serial peripheral blood from radiation-treated patients was sampled at baseline, 2 weeks and 4 weeks after SBRT to track tumor-enriched clonotypes. All patients had renal cell carcinoma with clear cell pathology. Genomic DNA for TCR sequencing was prepared using the QIAamp DNA Blood Mini Kit (Qiagen). The analyses included only samples that passed all quality control checks. The paper's findings and limits, for the study overall: Because the trial had a single-armed design, the trial could not examine how radiation dose or scheduling affected the TCR repertoire. No pretreatment tumor biopsies were available, so the baseline intratumoral presence of clonotypes could not be determined. Top tumor clonotypes rose in blood from baseline to 2 weeks post-radiation, then contracted by 4 weeks, suggesting transient expansion of tumor-resident clones. Dynamics of the blood repertoire were not tracked past 4 weeks after treatment.

This clonotype originated in a woman aged 60-75 years with renal cell carcinoma. Sequencing used blood, obtained from a patient whose treatment included radiotherapy and nephrectomy.

The CDR3 region has the sequence CASRVGGGEQFF. The DNA sequence is given as TGTGCCAGCAGGGTAGGGGGGGGTGAGCAGTTCTTC. This sequence uses TRBV25-1 and TRBJ2-1; TRBD2 is a possible D gene, resting on 7 matching bases. CDR1 and CDR2 are read off the germline V gene as MGHDK and SYGVNS. The junction shows trimming of 6 bases on V and 9 bases on J, plus 12 bases between the germline ends. The CDR3, from cysteine to phenylalanine, totals 12 residues. Kept here is only the CDR3 DNA, which spans 36 bases and is read in frame from base 1.